A selection of T cell receptor beta chains follows, all from one sample in a study of regulatory T cells in long-lasting Graves disease. Each CDR3 protein gets one entry after TCRdb re-called the multiplex PCR reads with MiXCR. Of about 460,000 distinct CDR3 sequences in the sample, around 13% were seen once. The same data also contributed to another study, on T cells in Graves' hyperthyroidism and ophthalmopathy.

This specimen was peripheral blood mononuclear cells (PBMCs), taken at new diagnosis, from a patient treated with antithyroid drugs. The receptors stem from a woman aged 50 to 60 with Graves disease. CDR3s include the opening cysteine and the closing phenylalanine or tryptophan. Each record gives: J gene, D gene, clone size, V gene, CDR3 protein, CDR3 DNA. D genes are given only for firm matches. Clone size is given for some rows only: seen once, a few or many times, or a class if the clone is expanded.

j_gene: TRBJ2-2; d_gene: -; abundance: many; v_gene: TRBV7-9; CDR3aa: CASSHRENTGELFF; CDR3nt: TGTGCCAGCAGCCACCGGGAGAACACCGGGGAGCTGTTTTTT
j_gene: TRBJ2-3; d_gene: TRBD2; abundance: few; v_gene: TRBV10-2; CDR3aa: CASSEESLAGRTDTQYF; CDR3nt: TGCGCCAGCAGTGAGGAATCTCTAGCGGGGAGGACAGATACGCAGTATTTT
j_gene: TRBJ2-1; d_gene: TRBD2; abundance: -; v_gene: TRBV14; CDR3aa: CASSPPGLVQHEQFF; CDR3nt: TGTGCCAGCAGCCCACCGGGACTAGTTCAACATGAGCAGTTCTTC
j_gene: TRBJ2-3; d_gene: TRBD2; abundance: few; v_gene: TRBV24-1; CDR3aa: CATSDFWGRGTGAGPNTDTQYF; CDR3nt: TGTGCCACCAGTGATTTTTGGGGGAGGGGAACCGGGGCTGGTCCGAACACAGATACGCAGTATTTT
j_gene: TRBJ2-5; d_gene: -; abundance: few; v_gene: TRBV27; CDR3aa: CASSPAPQEREETQYF; CDR3nt: TGTGCCAGCAGTCCTGCCCCCCAGGAGAGAGAAGAGACCCAGTACTTC
j_gene: TRBJ1-1; d_gene: -; abundance: -; v_gene: TRBV5-1; CDR3aa: CASSSGRETEAFF; CDR3nt: TGCGCCAGCAGCTCCGGCAGGGAGACTGAAGCTTTCTTT
j_gene: TRBJ2-1; d_gene: -; abundance: few; v_gene: TRBV27; CDR3aa: CASSPPGVYNEQFF; CDR3nt: TGTGCCAGCAGTCCCCCGGGAGTTTACAATGAGCAGTTCTTC
j_gene: TRBJ2-1; d_gene: TRBD2; abundance: few; v_gene: TRBV12-3/TRBV12-4; CDR3aa: CASSLAGLQEDEQFF; CDR3nt: TGTGCCAGCAGTCTAGCGGGACTTCAGGAAGATGAGCAGTTCTTC
j_gene: TRBJ1-5; d_gene: -; abundance: many; v_gene: TRBV28; CDR3aa: CANEGGISWVHQPQHF; CDR3nt: TGTGCCAACGAGGGTGGCATCTCTTGGGTTCATCAGCCCCAGCATTTT
j_gene: TRBJ1-1; d_gene: TRBD1; abundance: once; v_gene: TRBV5-1; CDR3aa: CASSFSGGRTGAFF; CDR3nt: TGCGCCAGCAGCTTTTCAGGGGGCAGGACTGGAGCTTTCTTT
j_gene: TRBJ1-2; d_gene: TRBD1; abundance: -; v_gene: TRBV5-5; CDR3aa: CASSLGTGPIFYGYTF; CDR3nt: TGTGCCAGCAGCCTGGGGACAGGGCCGATTTTCTATGGCTACACCTTC
j_gene: TRBJ2-5; d_gene: -; abundance: -; v_gene: TRBV24-1; CDR3aa: CATSDRSGVYQETQYF; CDR3nt: TGTGCCACCAGTGATAGGTCAGGGGTGTACCAAGAGACCCAGTACTTC
j_gene: TRBJ2-5; d_gene: -; abundance: few; v_gene: TRBV10-3; CDR3aa: CAIREGDQETQYF; CDR3nt: TGTGCCATCAGGGAAGGGGACCAAGAGACCCAGTACTTC
j_gene: TRBJ2-7; d_gene: TRBD1; abundance: few; v_gene: TRBV2; CDR3aa: CASRGQGPTYGQYF; CDR3nt: TGTGCCAGCAGGGGACAGGGACCAACCTACGGGCAGTACTTC
j_gene: TRBJ2-5; d_gene: TRBD1; abundance: many; v_gene: TRBV5-1; CDR3aa: CASSLGQGEETQYF; CDR3nt: TGTGCCAGCTCACTTGGACAGGGCGAAGAGACCCAGTACTTC
j_gene: TRBJ2-5; d_gene: TRBD1; abundance: few; v_gene: TRBV12-5; CDR3aa: CASGDRGEGTQYF; CDR3nt: TGTGCTAGTGGCGACAGGGGAGAAGGGACCCAGTACTTC
j_gene: TRBJ2-2; d_gene: TRBD2; abundance: few; v_gene: TRBV4-1; CDR3aa: CASSHRGREGLPGELFF; CDR3nt: TGCGCCAGCAGCCATAGAGGTCGGGAGGGCCTCCCCGGGGAGCTGTTTTTT
j_gene: TRBJ2-3; d_gene: TRBD2; abundance: many; v_gene: TRBV6-1; CDR3aa: CASSENGLAAYTDTQYF; CDR3nt: TGTGCCAGCAGTGAGAACGGACTAGCCGCGTACACAGATACGCAGTATTTT
j_gene: TRBJ2-1; d_gene: -; abundance: many; v_gene: TRBV28; CDR3aa: CASSFMGAGGEQFF; CDR3nt: TGTGCCAGCAGTTTTATGGGTGCGGGTGGTGAGCAGTTCTTC
j_gene: TRBJ2-1; d_gene: -; abundance: many; v_gene: TRBV12-3/TRBV12-4; CDR3aa: CASTRGPEAPGF; CDR3nt: TGTGCCAGCACTAGGGGACCCGAGGCACCCGGATTC
j_gene: TRBJ1-6; d_gene: TRBD1; abundance: -; v_gene: TRBV9; CDR3aa: CASSTALQGEHSYNSPLHF; CDR3nt: TGTGCCAGCAGCACAGCGCTCCAGGGGGAACACTCCTATAATTCACCCCTCCACTTT
j_gene: TRBJ1-1; d_gene: -; abundance: -; v_gene: TRBV4-1; CDR3aa: CASSQIGMVDRTEAFF; CDR3nt: TGCGCCAGCAGCCAAATCGGAATGGTTGATCGCACTGAAGCTTTCTTT
j_gene: TRBJ2-5; d_gene: TRBD1; abundance: many; v_gene: TRBV28; CDR3aa: CASSSPPGQGSHSRETQYF; CDR3nt: TGTGCCAGCAGTTCCCCTCCGGGACAGGGCTCTCATAGTAGGGAGACCCAGTACTTC
j_gene: TRBJ2-7; d_gene: -; abundance: many; v_gene: TRBV5-1; CDR3aa: CASRSGDRYEQYF; CDR3nt: TGCGCCAGCAGGTCAGGGGATAGGTACGAGCAGTACTTC
j_gene: TRBJ2-5; d_gene: TRBD1; abundance: few; v_gene: TRBV28; CDR3aa: CASSTGQGPETQYF; CDR3nt: TGTGCCAGCAGCACGGGACAGGGCCCAGAGACCCAGTACTTC
j_gene: TRBJ1-6; d_gene: -; abundance: -; v_gene: TRBV3-1; CDR3aa: CASSQVSKVALHF; CDR3nt: TGTGCCAGCAGCCAAGTGTCAAAGGTGGCCCTCCACTTT
j_gene: TRBJ1-2; d_gene: -; abundance: many; v_gene: TRBV7-2; CDR3aa: CASSLNREGYGYTF; CDR3nt: TGTGCCAGCAGCTTAAACAGGGAGGGCTATGGCTACACCTTC
j_gene: TRBJ2-7; d_gene: -; abundance: many; v_gene: TRBV12-3/TRBV12-4; CDR3aa: CASRKTGTNYEQYF; CDR3nt: TGTGCCAGCAGAAAAACCGGGACCAACTACGAGCAGTACTTC
j_gene: TRBJ2-1; d_gene: -; abundance: many; v_gene: TRBV7-9; CDR3aa: CASSALDFYNEQFF; CDR3nt: TGTGCCAGCAGCGCCCTGGATTTCTACAATGAGCAGTTCTTC
j_gene: TRBJ1-1; d_gene: -; abundance: many; v_gene: TRBV7-8; CDR3aa: CASTPPRQITEAFF; CDR3nt: TGTGCCAGCACCCCACCTCGACAGATCACTGAAGCTTTCTTT
j_gene: TRBJ1-4; d_gene: -; abundance: many; v_gene: TRBV28; CDR3aa: CASRSGGTNEKLFF; CDR3nt: TGTGCCAGCAGGTCAGGAGGTACTAATGAAAAACTGTTTTTT
j_gene: TRBJ2-1; d_gene: -; abundance: few; v_gene: TRBV6-1; CDR3aa: CASGGLGSYNEQFF; CDR3nt: TGTGCCAGCGGCGGGCTGGGCTCCTACAATGAGCAGTTCTTC
j_gene: TRBJ2-3; d_gene: TRBD2; abundance: many; v_gene: TRBV20-1; CDR3aa: CSADTIAGAATDTQYF; CDR3nt: TGCAGTGCCGATACTATAGCGGGAGCCGCCACGGATACGCAGTATTTT
j_gene: TRBJ1-5; d_gene: TRBD1; abundance: -; v_gene: TRBV2; CDR3aa: CASSAAYRGNQPQHF; CDR3nt: TGTGCCAGCAGTGCCGCTTACAGGGGTAATCAGCCCCAGCATTTT
j_gene: TRBJ2-1; d_gene: TRBD1; abundance: few; v_gene: TRBV7-7; CDR3aa: CASSSETGGSIEQFF; CDR3nt: TGTGCTAGCAGCTCCGAGACAGGGGGCTCTATTGAGCAGTTCTTC
j_gene: TRBJ2-5; d_gene: TRBD1; abundance: few; v_gene: TRBV9; CDR3aa: CASSASGTAQETQYF; CDR3nt: TGTGCCAGCAGCGCCTCCGGGACAGCGCAAGAGACCCAGTACTTC
j_gene: TRBJ2-6; d_gene: -; abundance: many; v_gene: TRBV28; CDR3aa: CASAGSSGANVLTF; CDR3nt: TGTGCCAGCGCAGGGAGCTCTGGGGCCAACGTCCTGACTTTC
j_gene: TRBJ1-6; d_gene: -; abundance: -; v_gene: TRBV11-3; CDR3aa: CASSLEGSYNSPLHF; CDR3nt: TGTGCCAGCAGCTTAGAGGGCTCCTATAATTCACCCCTCCACTTT
j_gene: TRBJ2-1; d_gene: TRBD2; abundance: -; v_gene: TRBV29-1; CDR3aa: CSVEVGTSGGGEQFF; CDR3nt: TGCAGCGTTGAGGTGGGGACTAGCGGAGGTGGTGAGCAGTTCTTC
j_gene: TRBJ1-3; d_gene: -; abundance: -; v_gene: TRBV4-1; CDR3aa: CASSQQDGNTIYF; CDR3nt: TGCGCCAGCAGCCAACAGGATGGAAACACCATATATTTT
j_gene: TRBJ2-7; d_gene: -; abundance: many; v_gene: TRBV29-1; CDR3aa: CSVRDRYEQYF; CDR3nt: TGCAGCGTGAGGGACCGCTACGAGCAGTACTTC
j_gene: TRBJ1-1; d_gene: -; abundance: many; v_gene: TRBV18; CDR3aa: CASSPGLGNTEAFF; CDR3nt: TGTGCCAGCAGCCCCGGCTTAGGGAACACTGAAGCTTTCTTT
j_gene: TRBJ2-2; d_gene: TRBD1; abundance: few; v_gene: TRBV5-1; CDR3aa: CASSGDRGNTGELFF; CDR3nt: TGCGCCAGCAGCGGGGACAGGGGGAACACCGGGGAGCTGTTTTTT
j_gene: TRBJ2-3; d_gene: -; abundance: many; v_gene: TRBV5-1; CDR3aa: CASSPGWDSTDTQYF; CDR3nt: TGCGCCAGCAGCCCAGGTTGGGACAGCACAGATACGCAGTATTTT
j_gene: TRBJ2-3; d_gene: TRBD2; abundance: few; v_gene: TRBV20-1; CDR3aa: CSAPTSGLGDTQYF; CDR3nt: TGCAGTGCCCCGACTAGCGGTCTTGGGGATACGCAGTATTTT
j_gene: TRBJ2-7; d_gene: -; abundance: -; v_gene: TRBV3-1; CDR3aa: CASSQEGFSYEQYF; CDR3nt: TGTGCCAGCAGCCAGGAAGGGTTCTCCTACGAGCAGTACTTC
j_gene: TRBJ1-4; d_gene: TRBD1; abundance: many; v_gene: TRBV30; CDR3aa: CAWEETGGSEKLFF; CDR3nt: TGTGCCTGGGAGGAGACAGGGGGAAGCGAAAAACTGTTTTTT
j_gene: TRBJ2-5; d_gene: TRBD1; abundance: many; v_gene: TRBV25-1; CDR3aa: CASRTGGTETQYF; CDR3nt: TGTGCCAGCAGGACAGGGGGTACGGAGACCCAGTACTTC
j_gene: TRBJ1-3; d_gene: TRBD1; abundance: many; v_gene: TRBV5-5; CDR3aa: CASSWDRGPGNTIYF; CDR3nt: TGTGCCAGCAGCTGGGACAGGGGGCCAGGAAACACCATATATTTT
j_gene: TRBJ2-2; d_gene: TRBD1; abundance: few; v_gene: TRBV12-3/TRBV12-4; CDR3aa: CASSWDSITGELFF; CDR3nt: TGTGCCAGCAGTTGGGACAGCATTACCGGGGAGCTGTTTTTT
j_gene: TRBJ2-1; d_gene: TRBD2; abundance: many; v_gene: TRBV6-2/TRBV6-3; CDR3aa: CASTDLAGPVFQFF; CDR3nt: TGTGCCAGCACAGATCTAGCGGGACCCGTTTTTCAGTTCTTC
j_gene: TRBJ1-2; d_gene: -; abundance: few; v_gene: TRBV30; CDR3aa: CAWSVSHGYTF; CDR3nt: TGTGCCTGGAGTGTAAGCCATGGCTACACCTTC
j_gene: TRBJ1-2; d_gene: -; abundance: -; v_gene: TRBV4-1; CDR3aa: CASSQADSVYGYTF; CDR3nt: TGCGCCAGCAGCCAAGCGGACAGCGTCTATGGCTACACCTTC
j_gene: TRBJ2-7; d_gene: -; abundance: -; v_gene: TRBV10-3; CDR3aa: CAIKGSGENEQYF; CDR3nt: TGTGCCATCAAGGGTAGTGGCGAGAACGAGCAGTACTTC
j_gene: TRBJ2-7; d_gene: -; abundance: few; v_gene: TRBV4-2; CDR3aa: CASSQADADYEQYF; CDR3nt: TGTGCCAGCAGCCAAGCCGACGCAGACTACGAGCAGTACTTC
j_gene: TRBJ1-5; d_gene: -; abundance: -; v_gene: TRBV4-1; CDR3aa: CASSQEEEYSNQPQHF; CDR3nt: TGCGCCAGCAGCCAAGAGGAGGAGTATAGCAATCAGCCCCAGCATTTT
j_gene: TRBJ2-7; d_gene: -; abundance: many; v_gene: TRBV11-2; CDR3aa: CASSSGGGPGYQYF; CDR3nt: TGTGCCAGCAGCTCAGGGGGAGGACCGGGATACCAGTACTTC